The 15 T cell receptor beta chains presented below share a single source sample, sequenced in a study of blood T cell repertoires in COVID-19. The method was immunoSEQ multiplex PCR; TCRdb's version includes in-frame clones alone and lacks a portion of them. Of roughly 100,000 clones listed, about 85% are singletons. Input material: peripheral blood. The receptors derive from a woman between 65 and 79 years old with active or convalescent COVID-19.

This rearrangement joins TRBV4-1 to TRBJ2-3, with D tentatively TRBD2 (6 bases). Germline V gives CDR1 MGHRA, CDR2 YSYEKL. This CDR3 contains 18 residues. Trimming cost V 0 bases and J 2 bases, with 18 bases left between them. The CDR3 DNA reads TGCGCCAGCAGCCAAGATTCTCCCAGACTAGTCTCCACAGATACGCAGTATTTT. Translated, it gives CASSQDSPRLVSTDTQYF.

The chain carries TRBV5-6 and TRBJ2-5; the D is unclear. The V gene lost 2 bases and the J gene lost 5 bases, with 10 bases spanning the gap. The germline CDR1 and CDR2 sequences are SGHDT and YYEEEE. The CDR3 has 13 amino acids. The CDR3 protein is CASSFFAAETQYF. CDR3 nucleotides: TGTGCCAGCAGCTTTTTCGCTGCGGAGACCCAGTACTTC.

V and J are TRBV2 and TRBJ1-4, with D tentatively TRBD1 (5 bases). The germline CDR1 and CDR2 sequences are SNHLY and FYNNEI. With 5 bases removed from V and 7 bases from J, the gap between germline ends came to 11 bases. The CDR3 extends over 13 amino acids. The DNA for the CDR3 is TGTGCCAGCAGTCGGGACTTGGGTGAAAAACTGTTTTTT. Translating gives CASSRDLGEKLFF.

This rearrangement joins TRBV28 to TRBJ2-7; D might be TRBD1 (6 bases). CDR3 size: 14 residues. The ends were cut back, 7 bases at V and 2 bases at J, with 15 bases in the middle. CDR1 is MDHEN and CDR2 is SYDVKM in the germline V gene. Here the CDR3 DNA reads TGTGCCAGCACCCCGATGGGGGCCACCTACGAGCAGTACTTC. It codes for CASTPMGATYEQYF.

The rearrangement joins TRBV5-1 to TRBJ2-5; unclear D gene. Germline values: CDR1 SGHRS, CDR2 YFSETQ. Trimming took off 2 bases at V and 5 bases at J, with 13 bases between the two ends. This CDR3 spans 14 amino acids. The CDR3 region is CASSFNNFEETQYF. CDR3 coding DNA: TGCGCCAGCAGCTTTAATAACTTCGAGGAGACCCAGTACTTC.

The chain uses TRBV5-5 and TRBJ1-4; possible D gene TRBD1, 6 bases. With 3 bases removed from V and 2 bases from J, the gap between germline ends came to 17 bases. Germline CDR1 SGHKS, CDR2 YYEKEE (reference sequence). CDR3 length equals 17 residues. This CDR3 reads CASSSSVQGRTNEKLFF. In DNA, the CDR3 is TGTGCCAGCAGCTCAAGTGTACAGGGTAGGACTAATGAAAAACTGTTTTTT.

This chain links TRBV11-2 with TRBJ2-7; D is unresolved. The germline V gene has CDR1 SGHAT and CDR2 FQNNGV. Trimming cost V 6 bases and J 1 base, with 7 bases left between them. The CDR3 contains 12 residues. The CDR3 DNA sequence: TGTGCCAGCAGGCCAGATTCCTACGAGCAGTACTTC. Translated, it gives CASRPDSYEQYF.

CDR3 bases: TGTGCCAGTAGTATATTAGGCGGAGGAGAGGAGCAGTTCTTC. Its translation is CASSILGGGEEQFF. The chain has TRBV19 and TRBJ2-1; the D gene is possibly TRBD2 (5 bases). This CDR3 is built from 14 residues. CDR1 and CDR2 from the germline V gene are LNHDA and SQIVND (reference sequence). V lost 2 bases to trimming and J lost 10 bases, with 15 bases between them.

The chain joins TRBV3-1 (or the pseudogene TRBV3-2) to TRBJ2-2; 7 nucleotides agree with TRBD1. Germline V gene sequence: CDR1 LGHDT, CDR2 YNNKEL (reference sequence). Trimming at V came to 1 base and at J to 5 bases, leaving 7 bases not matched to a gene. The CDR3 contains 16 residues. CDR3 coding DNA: TGTGCCAGCAGCCAAGCCGGACAGGTGAAAACCGGGGAGCTGTTTTTT. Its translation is CASSQAGQVKTGELFF.

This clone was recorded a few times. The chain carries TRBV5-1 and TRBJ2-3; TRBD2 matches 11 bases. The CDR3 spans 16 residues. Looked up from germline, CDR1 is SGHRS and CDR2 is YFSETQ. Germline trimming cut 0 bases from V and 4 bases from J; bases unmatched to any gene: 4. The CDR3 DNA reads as TGCGCCAGCAGCTTGGATAGCGGGAGGGCCTCAGATACGCAGTATTTT. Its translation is CASSLDSGRASDTQYF.

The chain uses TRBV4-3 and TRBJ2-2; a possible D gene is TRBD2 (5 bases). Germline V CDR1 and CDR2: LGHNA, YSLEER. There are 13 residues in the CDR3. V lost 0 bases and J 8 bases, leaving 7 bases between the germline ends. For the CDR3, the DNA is TGCGCCAGCAGCCAAGAAGGGAGAGGGGAGCTGTTTTTT. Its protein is CASSQEGRGELFF.

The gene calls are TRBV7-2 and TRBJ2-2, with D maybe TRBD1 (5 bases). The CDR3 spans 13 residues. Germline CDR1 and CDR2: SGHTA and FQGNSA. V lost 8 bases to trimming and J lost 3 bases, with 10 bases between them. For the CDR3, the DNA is TGTGCCAGCTCAGGGTATGACACCGGGGAGCTGTTTTTT. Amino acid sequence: CASSGYDTGELFF.

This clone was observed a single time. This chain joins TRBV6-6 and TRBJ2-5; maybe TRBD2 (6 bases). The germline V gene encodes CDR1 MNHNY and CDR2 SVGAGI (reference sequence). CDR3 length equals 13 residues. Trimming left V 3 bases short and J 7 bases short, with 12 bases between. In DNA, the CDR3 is TGTGCCAGCAGTTATGGGGAGGTTCGGACCCAGTACTTC. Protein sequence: CASSYGEVRTQYF.

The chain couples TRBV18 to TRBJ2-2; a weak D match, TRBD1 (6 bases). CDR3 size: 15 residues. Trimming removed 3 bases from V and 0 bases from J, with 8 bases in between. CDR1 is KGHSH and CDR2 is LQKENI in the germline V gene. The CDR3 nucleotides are TGTGCCAGCTCACCGGACAGACCGAACACCGGGGAGCTGTTTTTT. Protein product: CASSPDRPNTGELFF.

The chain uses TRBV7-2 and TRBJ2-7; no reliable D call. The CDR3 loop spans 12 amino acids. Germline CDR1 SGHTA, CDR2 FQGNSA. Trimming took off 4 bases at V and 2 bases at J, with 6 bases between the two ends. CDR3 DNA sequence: TGTGCCAGCAGCTCTACAGCCTACGAGCAGTACTTC. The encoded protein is CASSSTAYEQYF. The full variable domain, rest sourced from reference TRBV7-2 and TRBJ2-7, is GAGVSQSPSNKVTEKGKDVELRCDPISGHTALYWYRQSLGQGLEFLIYFQGNSAPDKSGLPSDRFSAERTGGSVSTLTIQRTQQEDSAVYLCASSSTAYEQYFGPGTRLTVT.